One sample yielded the 25 T cell receptor beta chains listed below, sequenced in a study of T cells in tumors and immune-related adverse events. Profiling relied on immunoSEQ multiplex PCR, and the TCRdb table lists in-frame clones only, not all of them. The sample holds about 22,000 clones, around nine tenths seen once. The sample here was lymph node tissue, taken from a patient treated with anti-PD-1 therapy. Every receptor here comes from a female donor with metastatic renal cell carcinoma.

The chain combines TRBV16 with TRBJ2-1; no reliable D call. Trimming left V 5 bases short and J 6 bases short, with 5 bases between. CDR1 and CDR2 from the germline V gene are KGHSY and FQNENV. The CDR3 totals 11 residues. CDR3 bases: TGTGCCAGCAGCGGCTTCAATGAGCAGTTCTTC. The encoded protein is CASSGFNEQFF.

The rearrangement uses TRBV19 and TRBJ2-1; 7 nucleotides match TRBD2. The V gene end was trimmed by 3 bases and the J gene end by 3 bases; junction bases not matched to a gene: 2. The CDR3 runs 14 residues. Germline V CDR1 and CDR2: LNHDA, SQIVND (reference sequence). DNA of the CDR3: TGTGCCAGTAGTATGGGGGGGGACTACAATGAGCAGTTCTTC. It codes for CASSMGGDYNEQFF.

This sequence joins TRBV5-8 and TRBJ2-1; D is unclear. The CDR3 has 12 amino acids. V lost 0 bases to trimming and J lost 8 bases, with 6 bases between them. CDR1 SGHTS and CDR2 YDEGEE come from the germline V gene. CDR3 in amino acids: CASSLARYEQFF. CDR3 sequence (DNA): TGTGCCAGCAGCTTGGCGCGGTATGAGCAGTTCTTC.

The V and J genes are TRBV29-1 and TRBJ2-1; TRBD2 matches at 10 bases. Germline V lookup: CDR1 SQVTM, CDR2 ANQGSEA. CDR3 length: 14 residues. J gave up 10 bases and V 6 bases, and 12 bases lay outside the gene matches. The CDR3 DNA reads as TGCAGCGTGACGACTAGCGGGTGGGGGAAGGAGCAGTTCTTC. Amino acids: CSVTTSGWGKEQFF.

The V and J genes are TRBV27 and TRBJ1-2, with no clear D. The length of the CDR3 is 12 residues. The V gene lost 7 bases and the J gene lost 2 bases, with 8 bases spanning the gap. CDR1 is MNHEY and CDR2 is SMNVEV in the germline V gene (reference sequence). CDR3 loop: CASKTQNYGYTF. The DNA for the CDR3 is TGTGCCAGCAAGACTCAGAACTATGGCTACACCTTC.

The chain joins TRBV5-1 to TRBJ2-6; 7 bases map to TRBD1. CDR1 SGHRS and CDR2 YFSETQ come from the germline V gene. The CDR3 totals 14 residues. Trimming took 6 bases from V and 3 from J; bases not matched to a gene: 3. CDR3 sequence (DNA): TGCGCCAGCAAAACAGGGGTTGGGGCCAACGTCCTGACTTTC. It codes for CASKTGVGANVLTF.

The V call is TRBV7-9, the J call TRBJ1-1, with D maybe TRBD1 (5 bases). The germline V and J ends were trimmed by 4 bases and 1 base, with 13 bases remaining between them. This CDR3 has 15 residues. The germline CDR1 and CDR2 sequences are SEHNR and FQNEAQ (reference sequence). In nucleotides, the CDR3 is TGTGCCAGCAGCTCACAGGACGGCCGGAACACTGAAGCTTTCTTT. This gives the protein CASSSQDGRNTEAFF.

The chain couples TRBV30 to TRBJ2-7; D unclear. CDR3 size: 12 residues. Trimming removed 0 bases at V and 5 bases at J, with 8 bases between. Germline V gene lookup returns CDR1 GTSNPN and CDR2 SVGIG (reference sequence). The CDR3 protein is CAWSVLMNEQYF. CDR3 bases: TGTGCCTGGAGTGTACTTATGAACGAGCAGTACTTC.

V is TRBV6-1 and J is TRBJ2-1, with D unclear. Trimming cost V 8 bases and J 4 bases, with 6 bases left between them. This CDR3 is 11 amino acids long. The germline V gene has CDR1 MNHNS and CDR2 SASEGT. CDR3 region: CASGGYNEQFF. CDR3 nucleotide sequence: TGTGCCAGCGGTGGGTACAATGAGCAGTTCTTC.

The CDR3 DNA reads as TGTGCCAGCAGCTTAGATAGCAATCAGCCCCAGCATTTT. It codes for CASSLDSNQPQHF. The J gene is TRBJ1-5, the V gene TRBV11-3; no definite D call. The CDR3 spans 13 residues. CDR1 SGHNT and CDR2 YENEEA come from the germline V gene. Trimming left V 0 bases short and J 0 bases short, with 0 bases between. Drawing the rest from reference TRBV11-3 and TRBJ1-5, the complete variable domain is EAGVVQSPRYKIIEKKQPVAFWCNPISGHNTLYWYLQNLGQGPELLIRYENEEAVDDSQLPKDRFSAERLKGVDSTLKIQPAELGDSAVYLCASSLDSNQPQHFGDGTRLSIL.

The V call is TRBV27, the J call TRBJ2-7, with 7 bases matching TRBD1. The CDR3 runs to 15 residues. V was pared by 6 bases and J by 4 bases, with 12 bases of the junction left unmatched. Germline values: CDR1 MNHEY, CDR2 SMNVEV (reference sequence). CDR3 sequence (DNA): TGTGCCAGCAGACAGGGGATGGTTGAGGGTTACGAGCAGTACTTC. Translated, it gives CASRQGMVEGYEQYF.

This chain joins TRBV5-4 and TRBJ1-1, with 7 bases lining up with TRBD1. V dropped 5 bases and J dropped 7; count of bases not matched to a gene: 17. Per the germline V gene, CDR1 is SGHNT and CDR2 is YYREEE (reference sequence). This CDR3 has 16 residues. The CDR3 is CASSQRDSGRGNEAFF. The CDR3 DNA is TGTGCCAGCAGTCAAAGGGACAGTGGGCGGGGGAATGAAGCTTTCTTT.

The chain has TRBV7-2 and TRBJ2-7; no clear D gene. CDR1 SGHTA and CDR2 FQGNSA come from the germline V gene. V lost 2 bases, J lost 7 bases, and 12 bases lay in between. This CDR3 is built from 13 residues. Here the CDR3 reads CASSLLLDFEQYF. CDR3 bases: TGTGCCAGCAGCTTATTACTTGATTTTGAGCAGTACTTC.

J is TRBJ1-3 and V is TRBV4-1; D is unresolved. Germline V gives CDR1 MGHRA, CDR2 YSYEKL. V lost 0 bases and J 0 bases, leaving 15 bases between the germline ends. The CDR3 loop spans 18 amino acids. CDR3: CASSQDYEGRSSGNTIYF. CDR3 bases: TGCGCCAGCAGCCAAGATTACGAGGGCAGAAGCTCTGGAAACACCATATATTTT.

The V gene is TRBV5-1, the J gene TRBJ2-7, with TRBD2 identical over 9 bases. The ends lost 4 bases at V and 2 bases at J; junction bases unmatched: 7. Germline V gene sequence: CDR1 SGHRS, CDR2 YFSETQ. This CDR3 contains 15 residues. The CDR3 DNA is TGCGCCAGCAGCCCAAGGACTAGCGTAACCTACGAGCAGTACTTC. It codes for CASSPRTSVTYEQYF.

This clone is medium-sized in the sample. The chain joins TRBV4-1 to TRBJ2-7; D remains ambiguous. This CDR3 contains 15 residues. The V gene lost 1 base and the J gene lost 2 bases, with 12 bases spanning the gap. Germline CDR1 and CDR2: MGHRA and YSYEKL. CDR3 sequence: CASSQVEGTAYEQYF. The CDR3 DNA is TGCGCCAGCAGCCAAGTAGAAGGTACGGCCTACGAGCAGTACTTC.

A single count supports this clone. This chain uses TRBV4-2 with TRBJ2-1; TRBD2 matches 13 bases. Germline V CDR1 and CDR2: LGHNA, YNFKEQ. The CDR3 extends over 17 amino acids. V lost 1 base and J lost 4; bases outside the gene matches: 4. CDR3 nucleotide sequence: TGTGCCAGCAGCCAAGGGACTAGCGGGGGTAGTTACAATGAGCAGTTCTTC. Amino acid sequence: CASSQGTSGGSYNEQFF.

This clone showed up just once. CDR3: CASSPRASGRVSDTQYF. The CDR3 DNA follows: TGTGCCAGCAGCCCGCGGGCTAGCGGGAGAGTCTCAGATACGCAGTATTTT. This chain joins TRBV11-3 and TRBJ2-3, with 10 nucleotides matching TRBD2. The germline V gene has CDR1 SGHNT and CDR2 YENEEA. V trimming: 5 bases; J trimming: 4 bases; junction bases outside the gene matches: 12. This CDR3 contains 17 residues.

This rearrangement joins TRBV7-2 to TRBJ2-2; D gene uncertain. The CDR3 has 14 amino acids. Between the trimmed V and J ends, which lost 4 bases and 0 bases, there was a span of 6 bases. Germline lookup yields CDR1 SGHTA and CDR2 FQGNSA. CDR3 nucleotides: TGTGCCAGCAGCTACGATTCGAACACCGGGGAGCTGTTTTTT. Its protein product is CASSYDSNTGELFF. The variable domain in full, completed from reference TRBV7-2 and TRBJ2-2, reads GAGVSQSPSNKVTEKGKDVELRCDPISGHTALYWYRQSLGQGLEFLIYFQGNSAPDKSGLPSDRFSAERTGGSVSTLTIQRTQQEDSAVYLCASSYDSNTGELFFGEGSRLTVL.

The rearrangement joins TRBV2 to TRBJ1-1; the match to TRBD1 covers 7 bases. This CDR3 spans 13 amino acids. The germline gives CDR1 SNHLY, CDR2 FYNNEI. The V and J ends lost 8 bases and 0 bases, in that order; junction bases with no gene match: 3. CDR3 region: CASGTAMNTEAFF. As DNA, the CDR3 is TGTGCCAGCGGGACAGCGATGAACACTGAAGCTTTCTTT. Filled out from reference TRBV2 and TRBJ1-1, the complete variable domain reads EPEVTQTPSHQVTQMGQEVILRCVPISNHLYFYWYRQILGQKVEFLVSFYNNEISEKSEIFDDQFSVERPDGSNFTLKIRSTKLEDSAMYFCASGTAMNTEAFFGQGTRLTVV.

As concerns this clone: Other DNA sequences in the sample encode the same CDR3. The chain joins TRBV4-2 to TRBJ2-1; 7 bases fit TRBD2. The CDR3 extends over 17 amino acids. V shed 0 bases and J 4 bases; nucleotides not matched to a gene: 9. Germline lookup yields CDR1 LGHNA and CDR2 YNFKEQ. The CDR3 loop is CASSQDFRGGIYNEQFF. The CDR3 nucleotides are TGTGCCAGCAGCCAAGATTTTCGCGGGGGAATTTACAATGAGCAGTTCTTC.

The chain carries TRBV5-1 and TRBJ1-5; no reliable D call. CDR1 is SGHRS, CDR2 YFSETQ, per germline. CDR3 length equals 11 residues. V was pared by 1 base and J by 4 bases, with 0 bases between. The CDR3 nucleotides read TGCGCCAGCAGCTTGAATCAGCCCCAGCATTTT. This sequence encodes CASSLNQPQHF.

Here the CDR3 reads CASRVDRVGGEAFF. The CDR3 bases are TGTGCCAGCAGGGTGGACAGGGTAGGTGGTGAAGCTTTCTTT. The chain recombines TRBV25-1 with TRBJ1-1, with 8 bases aligning to TRBD1. Germline assignment: CDR1 MGHDK and CDR2 SYGVNS. J lost 7 bases, V lost 6 bases, and 10 bases had no gene match. This CDR3 is 14 amino acids long.

This clone was counted once. The genes are TRBV7-2 and TRBJ2-5; tentatively, D is TRBD1 or TRBD2 (5 bases each). The CDR3 length is 14 residues. The V end was cut by 5 bases, the J end by 1 base, with 11 bases between. CDR1 is SGHTA, CDR2 FQGNSA, per germline. CDR3 amino acids: CASSHGTLQETQYF. The DNA for the CDR3 is TGTGCCAGCAGCCACGGGACCCTCCAAGAGACCCAGTACTTC.

V usage is TRBV18 and J usage is TRBJ2-7; 9 bases line up with TRBD1. The CDR3 covers 16 residues. The germline CDR1 and CDR2 sequences are KGHSH and LQKENI. J lost 2 bases, V lost 5 bases, and 10 bases had no gene match. The CDR3 DNA reads as TGTGCCAGCTCAACCCTGGGACAGGGAGGAACCTACGAGCAGTACTTC. Protein: CASSTLGQGGTYEQYF.